The rows below give T cell receptor beta chains drawn from one sample of a study of T cell repertoires in cytomegalovirus infection. TCRdb independently ran MiXCR on the reads; one entry per CDR3 protein. The sample contains some 440,000 distinct CDR3 sequences, approximately 32% of which appear only once. The sequenced sample consisted of PBMCs. The source of these receptors is a human donor in good health (CMV status not recorded). Some clones in this sample may be carry-over from other donors' samples. Both conserved end residues are part of each CDR3. A D gene is named only where the DNA matches it firmly. Where a row states a size, it is once, few, many or the class of an expanded clone; other rows omit it.

d_call j_call v_call clone_size cdr3_nt cdr3_aa
. TRBJ1-5 TRBV28 many TGTGCCAGCAGTTTAAGCGCAGGGAGTTTTTGGCAGCCCCAGCATTTT CASSLSAGSFWQPQHF
TRBD2 TRBJ2-4 TRBV7-2 few TGTGCCAGCAGCCTACGGACTAGCGGGGGGGCTGTGAACATTCAGTACTTC CASSLRTSGGAVNIQYF
. TRBJ1-1 TRBV15 many TGTGCCACCAGCAGGTCGGCCGGATTGAACACTGAAGCTTTCTTT CATSRSAGLNTEAFF
. TRBJ1-1 TRBV5-6 few TGTGCCAGCAGCTTGGGCCCCGGGGGTCTGAACACTGAAGCTTTCTTT CASSLGPGGLNTEAFF
TRBD2 TRBJ2-5 TRBV6-5 . TGTGCCAGCACCCCGACGGGAGCGGGGGGGCGTGAGACCCAGTACTTC CASTPTGAGGRETQYF
. TRBJ2-3 TRBV5-4 few TGTGCCAGCGGCTGGCAGGACACAGATACGCAGTATTTT CASGWQDTDTQYF
. TRBJ2-7 TRBV14 . TGTGCCAGCAGCCAAGATGGTAGGGATGGGGGCTACGAGCAGTACTTC CASSQDGRDGGYEQYF
. TRBJ2-7 TRBV7-9 many TGTGCCAGCAGCTTAACGCAGTACGAGCAGTACTTC CASSLTQYEQYF
TRBD1 TRBJ1-4 TRBV7-9 . TGTGCCAGCAGCGCCAGCCTACAGGGGACTAATGAAAAACTGTTTTTT CASSASLQGTNEKLFF
. TRBJ2-5 TRBV5-4 few TGTGCCAGCAGCCAAAGTCAGGGTCGGAAGACCCAGTACTTC CASSQSQGRKTQYF
TRBD2 TRBJ2-3 TRBV12-3/TRBV12-4 . TGTGCCAGCGGCATAGGGGAGGGCCCAGATACGCAGTATTTT CASGIGEGPDTQYF
TRBD1 TRBJ2-7 TRBV20-1 . TGCAGTGCTAGAAACTCCGGGACAGCAACCTACGAGCAGTACTTC CSARNSGTATYEQYF
. TRBJ2-1 TRBV5-6 few TGTGCCAGCAGCTCGGCAGGGGAGCCGGGGGGCGGGGATGAGCAGTTCTTC CASSSAGEPGGGDEQFF
TRBD2 TRBJ2-1 TRBV7-8 few TGTGCCAGCAGCGAATTGTCCGGGGGGGCTAACAATGAGCAGTTCTTC CASSELSGGANNEQFF
TRBD1 TRBJ1-5 TRBV2 few TGTGCCAGCAGGAACACGACAGGGTGGCAGCCCCAGCATTTT CASRNTTGWQPQHF
. TRBJ1-5 TRBV6-1 few TGTGCCAGCAGTGAAGACAGGGTTGGCAATCAGCCCCAGCATTTT CASSEDRVGNQPQHF
. TRBJ2-5 TRBV6-6 . TGTGCCAGCAGTTACGGGGACACCCAAGAGACCCAGTACTTC CASSYGDTQETQYF
TRBD2 TRBJ2-7 TRBV19 . TGTGCCAGTAGTGATACTAGCGAAAGCTCCTACGAGCATTACTTC CASSDTSESSYEHYF
. TRBJ2-2 TRBV7-8 many TGTGCCAGCAGCGTAGGGGGGCCCGGGGAGCTGTTTTTT CASSVGGPGELFF
. TRBJ1-2 TRBV7-8 many TGTGCCAGCAGCCGAAGACCGGCAGGGGAGGACTATGGCTACACCTTC CASSRRPAGEDYGYTF
TRBD1 TRBJ1-2 TRBV15 few TGTGCCACCAGCAGAGATCGAAAGACAGGGGCCCGTGATAGCTACACCTTC CATSRDRKTGARDSYTF
. TRBJ2-7 TRBV7-9 many TGTGCCAGCAGCACCGGATCTTACGAGCAGTACTTC CASSTGSYEQYF
. TRBJ1-6 TRBV27 few TGTGCCAGCAGTCTCCGCTGGGGGGGACCCCTCCACTTT CASSLRWGGPLHF
. TRBJ2-7 TRBV29-1 . TGCAGCGTTGGGACAAACTACGAGCAGTACTTC CSVGTNYEQYF
TRBD2 TRBJ2-3 TRBV24-1 few TGTGCCACCAGTGACCCGGGACTAGCCGGAGCAGATACGCAGTATTTT CATSDPGLAGADTQYF
TRBD2 TRBJ2-7 TRBV12-3/TRBV12-4 many TGTGCCAGCAGTTTATACGGGGGGGGTTCCTACGAGCAGTACTTC CASSLYGGGSYEQYF
TRBD2 TRBJ2-4 TRBV27 . TGTGCCAGCAAAAGCGGGGGGACCCGAAACATTCAGTACTTC CASKSGGTRNIQYF
. TRBJ1-1 TRBV28 few TGTGCCAGCAGCACCACCCGGGAGTTTGTAACGGGAGCCGAAGCTTTCTTT CASSTTREFVTGAEAFF
. TRBJ2-1 TRBV11-2 . TGTGCCAGCAGCTCTTCCCTTCCACGGGGGCCCCCCTCCTACAATGAGCAGTTCTTC CASSSSLPRGPPSYNEQFF
. TRBJ2-7 TRBV7-8 many TGTGCCAGCAGCTTTACCCGCCGGCAGGGGAACGAGCAGTACTTC CASSFTRRQGNEQYF
. TRBJ1-4 TRBV12-3/TRBV12-4 . TGTGCCAGCAGTTTGAGTTTGGACAGAACTACAACTAATGAAAAACTGTTTTTT CASSLSLDRTTTNEKLFF
TRBD2 TRBJ2-1 TRBV4-1 many TGCGCCAGCAGCCATAATAGCGGGGGGGGATACAATGAGCAGTTCTTC CASSHNSGGGYNEQFF
. TRBJ1-3 TRBV7-2 many TGTGCCAGCAGCGCAGAGGGTACAGGAAACACCATATATTTT CASSAEGTGNTIYF
. TRBJ2-1 TRBV12-3/TRBV12-4 . TGTGCCAGCACCTCACCATCGGGGAGTTCCGATGAGCAGTTCTTC CASTSPSGSSDEQFF